The T cell receptor (beta chain) under discussion was sequenced for a study of cytotoxic CD8 clonotypes in ibrutinib-treated CLL. Whole-study context: The taking of response samples occurred after a median roughly 12 months of treatment, with a range of 6 to 36.

Concerning this clone: Its antigen is unidentified.

The CDR3 has 17 amino acids. Germline V CDR1 and CDR2: SGHNT, YENEEA. Germline trimming cut 0 bases from V and 7 bases from J; bases unmatched to any gene: 10. A 1 in 200,000 to 1 in 1 million T cell depth was the sequencing target. Only in-frame clones appear in the TCRdb table, and some are missing; sequencing was by immunoSEQ multiplex PCR. The sample lists 50,000 or so clones; approximately 87% were seen once. The study's findings and limits: Shared public clonotypes were rare, and on treatment they either got smaller or stayed the same. Clonality was higher at ibrutinib response and returned toward baseline at progression.

The TCR originated in a human donor with chronic lymphocytic leukemia. The V and J genes are TRBV11-3 and TRBJ2-1; 9 bases are shared with TRBD2. Sequenced material: PBMCs, taken after 24 months of ibrutinib treatment. The DNA of the CDR3 is TGTGCCAGCAGCTTAGATGGGCTAGCGGGACGGAAAAATGAGCAGTTCTTC. As protein: CASSLDGLAGRKNEQFF.